The text below deals with one T cell receptor beta chain. Its antigen is as yet unknown. This CDR3 is 15 amino acids long. CDR1 is MGHRA and CDR2 is YSYEKL in the germline V gene. Trimming took off 1 base at V and 7 bases at J, with 14 bases between the two ends. Expressed TCRB transcripts got sequenced, as all isolated RNA was reverse transcribed. This table comes from immunoSEQ multiplex PCR, and its TCRdb copy is limited to in-frame clones, with some not included. The sample holds over 650,000 clones, 11% to 15% seen once. The data stem from a study of beta chain features in type 1 diabetes. The wider study: Examined across all samples were around 110,000,000 sorted cells.

Whole-study results and caveats: A definitive answer on HLA type influencing TCRB rearrangement was not reached here. When VDJ junctions were examined, type 1 diabetes patients showed fewer insertions and more deletions. TCRB CDR3s were moderately but significantly shorter in Type 1 diabetes patients in all four CD4+ subsets.

Sequencing input: naive CD4+ T cells from blood. The chain uses TRBV4-1 and TRBJ1-5; tentatively, D is TRBD1 (5 bases). This clonotype originated in a man between 18 and 29 years old with type 1 diabetes. CDR3 DNA sequence: TGCGCCAGCAGCCAAGGGGGCAGCTCAGGACAGCCCCAGCATTTT. It encodes CASSQGGSSGQPQHF.